This entry concerns a single T cell receptor (beta chain). Its antigen remains unknown. These data are taken from a study of T cells in Graves' hyperthyroidism and ophthalmopathy. Study-wide points: The majority of expanded thyroid clonotypes above 0.001 also appeared in blood.

TCR beta CDR3 regions were amplified from RNA. Primed by the HTBI set, a first-round RT-PCR was run on the TCR CDR3. TCRdb used MiXCR to reprocess the multiplex PCR reads, holding one entry per CDR3 protein. The sample shows about 600,000 distinct CDR3 sequences, roughly 15% of them seen only once. PBMCs were obtained from 7.5 to 10 ml fresh peripheral blood. This sequence originates from a woman aged 40 to 50 with Graves' ophthalmopathy. Specimen: blood.

The CDR3 bases are TGTGCCAGCAGCGTAGGACCAACTACTGGCACAGATACGCAGTATTTT. It yields the protein CASSVGPTTGTDTQYF. The chain couples TRBV11-2 to TRBJ2-3; D unclear. The germline V gene encodes CDR1 SGHAT and CDR2 FQNNGV. Trimming left V 5 bases short and J 1 base short, with 16 bases between. The CDR3 covers 16 residues. Filled out from reference TRBV11-2 and TRBJ2-3, the complete variable domain reads EAGVAQSPRYKIIEKRQSVAFWCNPISGHATLYWYQQILGQGPKLLIQFQNNGVVDDSQLPKDRFSAERLKGVDSTLKIQPAKLEDSAVYLCASSVGPTTGTDTQYFGPGTRLTVL.